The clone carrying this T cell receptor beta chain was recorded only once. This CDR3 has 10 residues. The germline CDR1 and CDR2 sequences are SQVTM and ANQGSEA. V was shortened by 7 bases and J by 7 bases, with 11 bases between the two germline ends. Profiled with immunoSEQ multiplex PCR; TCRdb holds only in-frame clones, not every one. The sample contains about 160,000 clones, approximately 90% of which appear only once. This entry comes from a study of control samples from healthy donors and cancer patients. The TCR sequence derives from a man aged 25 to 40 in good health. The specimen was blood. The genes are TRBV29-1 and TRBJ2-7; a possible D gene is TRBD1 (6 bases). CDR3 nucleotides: TGCAGCGCCTTTCAGGGGGAGCAGTACTTC. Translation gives CSAFQGEQYF.